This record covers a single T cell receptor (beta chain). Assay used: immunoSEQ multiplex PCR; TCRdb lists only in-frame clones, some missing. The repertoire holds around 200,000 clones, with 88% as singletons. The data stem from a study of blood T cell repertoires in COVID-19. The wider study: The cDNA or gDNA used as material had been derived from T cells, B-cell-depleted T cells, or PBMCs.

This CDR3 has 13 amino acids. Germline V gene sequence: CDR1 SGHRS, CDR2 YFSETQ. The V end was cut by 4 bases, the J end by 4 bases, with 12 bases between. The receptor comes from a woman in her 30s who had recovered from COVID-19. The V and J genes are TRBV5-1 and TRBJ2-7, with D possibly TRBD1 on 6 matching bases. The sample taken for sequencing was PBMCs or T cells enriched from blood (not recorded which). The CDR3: CASSKTGIYEQYF. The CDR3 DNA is TGCGCCAGCAGCAAGACAGGAATTTACGAGCAGTACTTC.